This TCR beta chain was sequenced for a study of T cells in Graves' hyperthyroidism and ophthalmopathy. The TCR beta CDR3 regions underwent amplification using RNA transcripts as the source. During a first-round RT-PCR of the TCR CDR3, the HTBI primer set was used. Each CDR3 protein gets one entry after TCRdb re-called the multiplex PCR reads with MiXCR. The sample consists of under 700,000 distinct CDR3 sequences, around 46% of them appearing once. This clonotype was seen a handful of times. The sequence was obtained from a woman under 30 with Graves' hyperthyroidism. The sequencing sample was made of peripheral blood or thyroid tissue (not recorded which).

The CDR3 DNA is TGTGCCAGCAGCTTGGCGATCGGGACAGGCAATCAGCCCCAGCATTTT. The encoded protein is CASSLAIGTGNQPQHF. This sequence joins TRBV7-2 and TRBJ1-5; 7 bases are shared with TRBD1. This CDR3 has 16 residues. CDR1 SGHTA and CDR2 FQGNSA come from the germline V gene. V lost 3 bases, J lost 2 bases, and 7 bases stayed unmatched.